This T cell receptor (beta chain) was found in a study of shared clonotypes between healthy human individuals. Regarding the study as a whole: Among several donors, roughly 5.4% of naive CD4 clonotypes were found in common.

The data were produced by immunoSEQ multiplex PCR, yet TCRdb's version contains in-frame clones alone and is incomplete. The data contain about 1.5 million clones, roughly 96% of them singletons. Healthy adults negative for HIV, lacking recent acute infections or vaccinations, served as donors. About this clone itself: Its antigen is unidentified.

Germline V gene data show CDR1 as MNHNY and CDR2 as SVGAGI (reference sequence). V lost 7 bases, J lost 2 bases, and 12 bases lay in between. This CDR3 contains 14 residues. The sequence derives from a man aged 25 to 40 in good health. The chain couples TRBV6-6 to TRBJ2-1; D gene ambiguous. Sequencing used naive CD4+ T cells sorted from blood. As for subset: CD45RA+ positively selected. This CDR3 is CASKGRNPYNEQFF. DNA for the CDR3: TGTGCCAGCAAGGGCAGAAACCCCTACAATGAGCAGTTCTTC.